This T cell receptor (beta chain) was captured in a study of Ad26.COV2.S vaccination and SARS-CoV-2 variants. Study at large: Each vaccinee took Ad26.COV2.S intramuscularly, once or twice 56 days apart. Whole-study findings and limits: Spike-specific CD8+ and CD4+ T cell responses reportedly showed substantial breadth after vaccination. Analytic work on TCR breadth and depth might have understated the full extent of total T cell responses.

Treatment meaning: 19 received Ad26.COV2.S at low or high dose, single or two shots; 5 received placebo; per-sample allocation not given. Specimen acquisition occurred on day 63 following the initial vaccine or placebo injection. Expressing Wuhan-strain SARS-CoV-2 spike, an Ad26 vector served as the vaccine. CDR1 is SGHAT, CDR2 FQDESV, per germline (reference sequence). V was trimmed by 0 bases and J by 2 bases, leaving 11 bases between them. The CDR3 totals 15 residues. Assay: immunoSEQ multiplex PCR; the TCRdb copy retains only in-frame clones and omits some. This sample has around 450,000 clones, with about nine tenths found just once. This clone is a singleton in its sample. Its cognate antigen is unknown.

The sequenced sample was peripheral blood, obtained in a trial of Ad26.COV2.S vaccine versus placebo. The chain couples TRBV11-1 to TRBJ2-7; a possible D gene is TRBD2 (5 bases). The origin of this receptor is a person between 18 and 65 years old who received the Ad26.COV2.S COVID-19 vaccine or a placebo. As DNA, the CDR3 is TGTGCCAGCAGCTTAGCGCCAAGGGAGACCTACGAGCAGTACTTC. This encodes CASSLAPRETYEQYF. The whole variable domain, remainder taken from reference TRBV11-1 and TRBJ2-7, is EAEVAQSPRYKITEKSQAVAFWCDPISGHATLYWYRQILGQGPELLVQFQDESVVDDSQLPKDRFSAERLKGVDSTLKIQPAELGDSAMYLCASSLAPRETYEQYFGPGTRLTVT.